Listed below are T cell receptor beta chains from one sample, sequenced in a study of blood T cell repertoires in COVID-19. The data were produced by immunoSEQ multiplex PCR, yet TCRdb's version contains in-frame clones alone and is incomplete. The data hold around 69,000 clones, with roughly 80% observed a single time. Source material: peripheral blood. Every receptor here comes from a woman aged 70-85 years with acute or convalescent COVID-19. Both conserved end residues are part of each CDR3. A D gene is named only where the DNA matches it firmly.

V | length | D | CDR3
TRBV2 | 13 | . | CASDRFSNQPQHF
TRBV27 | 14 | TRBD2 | CASSTGTSGRGAYF
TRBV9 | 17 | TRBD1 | CASSSPIISGTGGTQYF
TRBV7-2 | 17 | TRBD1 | CASRQPGTGGELGELFF
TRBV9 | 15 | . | CASSPNGGGYNEQFF
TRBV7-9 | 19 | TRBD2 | CASSLASGSTILVKETQYF
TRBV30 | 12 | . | CALGTLYQPQHF
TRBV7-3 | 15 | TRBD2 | CASSSSGRAGDTQYF
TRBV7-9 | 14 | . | CASEQGLVYYEQYF
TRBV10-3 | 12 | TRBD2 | CAISEGLAGALF
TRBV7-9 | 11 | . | CATGGGTEAFF
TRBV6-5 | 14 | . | CASSSTSPRDTQYF
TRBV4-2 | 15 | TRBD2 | CASSHGTRDLNEQYF
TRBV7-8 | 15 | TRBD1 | CASSRAGGLGETQYF